This T cell receptor (beta chain) was captured by sequencing in a study of siplizumab effects on memory and regulatory T cells. V was pared by 5 bases and J by 8 bases, with 15 bases between. The CDR3 contains 13 residues. Germline CDR1 is MDHEN and CDR2 is SYDVKM. This clone is a singleton in its sample. Its antigen is still unknown. TCRdb's copy holds only in-frame clones and misses some; the assay was immunoSEQ multiplex PCR. This sample yields 99,000 or so clones, of which about 93% are seen a single time; approximately 1.2% belongs to the top ten. Findings and caveats of the study: The alloresponse seemed to draw substantially on naive T cells, which appeared more diverse than memory cells.

The clonotype originates from a human donor in good health. This chain uses TRBV28 with TRBJ1-2; TRBD1 might be the D (5 bases). The sample consisted of non-Treg CD4+ T cells sorted from blood. CDR3 bases: TGTGCCAGCAGTCCCATCGACAGATGGGGCTACACCTTC. The encoded protein is CASSPIDRWGYTF.